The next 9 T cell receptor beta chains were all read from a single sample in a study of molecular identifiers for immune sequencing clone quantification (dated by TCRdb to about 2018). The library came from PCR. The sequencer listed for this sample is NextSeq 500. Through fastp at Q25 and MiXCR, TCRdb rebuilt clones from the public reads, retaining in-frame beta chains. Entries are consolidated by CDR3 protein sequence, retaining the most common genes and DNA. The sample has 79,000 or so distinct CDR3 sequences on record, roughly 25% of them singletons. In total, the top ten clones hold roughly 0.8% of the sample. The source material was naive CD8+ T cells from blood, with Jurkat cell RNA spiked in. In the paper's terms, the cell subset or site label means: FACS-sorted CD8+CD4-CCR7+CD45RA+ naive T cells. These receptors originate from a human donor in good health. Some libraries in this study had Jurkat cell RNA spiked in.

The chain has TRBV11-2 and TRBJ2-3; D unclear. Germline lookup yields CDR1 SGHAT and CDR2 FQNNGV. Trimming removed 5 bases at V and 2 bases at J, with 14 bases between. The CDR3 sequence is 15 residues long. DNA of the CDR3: TGTGCCAGCAGCCTGGAACCCGGGCCCACAGATACGCAGTATTTT. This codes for CASSLEPGPTDTQYF. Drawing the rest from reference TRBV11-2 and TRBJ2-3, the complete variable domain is EAGVAQSPRYKIIEKRQSVAFWCNPISGHATLYWYQQILGQGPKLLIQFQNNGVVDDSQLPKDRFSAERLKGVDSTLKIQPAKLEDSAVYLCASSLEPGPTDTQYFGPGTRLTVL.

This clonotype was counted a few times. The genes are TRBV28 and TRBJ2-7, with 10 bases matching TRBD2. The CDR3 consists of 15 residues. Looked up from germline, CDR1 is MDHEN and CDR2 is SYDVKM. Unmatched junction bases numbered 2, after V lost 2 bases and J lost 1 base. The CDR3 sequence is CASSLILAGSYEQYF. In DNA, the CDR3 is TGTGCCAGCAGTTTAATACTAGCGGGATCCTACGAGCAGTACTTC.

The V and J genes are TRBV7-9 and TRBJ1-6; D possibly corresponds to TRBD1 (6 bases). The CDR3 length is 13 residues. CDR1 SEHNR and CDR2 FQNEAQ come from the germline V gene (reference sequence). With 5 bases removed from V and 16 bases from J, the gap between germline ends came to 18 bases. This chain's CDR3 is CASSPQQGTPLHF. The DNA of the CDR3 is TGTGCCAGCAGCCCACAACAGGGCACCCCTCTCCACTTT.

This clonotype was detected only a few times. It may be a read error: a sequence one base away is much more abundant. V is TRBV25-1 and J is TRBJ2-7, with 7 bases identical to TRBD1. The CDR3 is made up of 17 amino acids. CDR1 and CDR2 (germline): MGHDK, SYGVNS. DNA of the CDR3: TGTGCCGGCAGTGGAATCCACCGGGACAGACGAACCTACGAGCAGTACTTC. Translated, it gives CAGSGIHRDRRTYEQYF.

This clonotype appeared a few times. The CDR3 sequence is CSVELLGNEQFF. CDR3 nucleotide sequence: TGCAGCGTTGAGTTACTGGGCAATGAGCAGTTCTTC. The chain carries TRBV29-1 and TRBJ2-1; no clear D gene. Germline values: CDR1 SQVTM, CDR2 ANQGSEA. V was shortened by 3 bases and J by 6 bases, with 9 bases between the two germline ends. The CDR3 contains 12 residues.

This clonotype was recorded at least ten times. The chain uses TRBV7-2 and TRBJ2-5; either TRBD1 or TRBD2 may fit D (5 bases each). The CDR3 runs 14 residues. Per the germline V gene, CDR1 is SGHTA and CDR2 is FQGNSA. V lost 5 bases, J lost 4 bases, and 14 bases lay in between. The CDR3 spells CASSRPSGGETQYF. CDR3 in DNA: TGTGCCAGCAGCCGTCCAAGTGGGGGAGAGACCCAGTACTTC.

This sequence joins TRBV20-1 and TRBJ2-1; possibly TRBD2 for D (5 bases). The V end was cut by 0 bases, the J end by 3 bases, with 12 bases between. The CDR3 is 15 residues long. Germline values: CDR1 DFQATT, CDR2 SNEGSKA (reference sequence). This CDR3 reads CSARDQASSYNEQFF. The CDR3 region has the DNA TGCAGTGCTAGAGATCAGGCTAGCAGCTACAATGAGCAGTTCTTC.

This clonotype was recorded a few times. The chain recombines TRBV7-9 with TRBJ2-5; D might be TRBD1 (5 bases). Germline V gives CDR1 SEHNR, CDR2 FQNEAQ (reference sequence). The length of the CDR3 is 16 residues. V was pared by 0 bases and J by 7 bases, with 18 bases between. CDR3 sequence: CASSLAIQGPQGTQYF. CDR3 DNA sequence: TGTGCCAGCAGCTTAGCGATCCAGGGTCCCCAGGGGACCCAGTACTTC.

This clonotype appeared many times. For the CDR3, the DNA is TGCGCCAGCAGCCAAAATAGCGGGGCCACTTACTATGAGCAGTTCTTC. It encodes CASSQNSGATYYEQFF. The V and J genes are TRBV4-3 and TRBJ2-1; 8 bases align to TRBD2. CDR3 length equals 16 residues. V lost 2 bases, J lost 8 bases, and 11 bases stayed unmatched. Germline CDR1 reads LGHNA; CDR2 reads YSLEER.